The 3 T cell receptor beta chains below were found in one sample sequenced in a study of blood T cell repertoires in COVID-19. Sequencing was performed with immunoSEQ multiplex PCR; in TCRdb, only in-frame clones are kept and a portion is missing. The table has around 160,000 clones, around 85% seen once. The sequencing sample was made of peripheral blood. Receptors were obtained from a woman aged 60-75 years with COVID-19, enrolled during active disease.

This rearrangement joins TRBV2 to TRBJ1-5; D uncertain. Germline V gene lookup returns CDR1 SNHLY and CDR2 FYNNEI. The CDR3 consists of 14 residues. Between the trimmed V and J ends, which lost 7 bases and 2 bases, there was a span of 12 bases. In DNA, the CDR3 is TGTGCCAGCATCGACATTCCGGGCAATCAGCCCCAGCATTTT. It is translated as CASIDIPGNQPQHF.

The gene calls are TRBV19 and TRBJ1-5; D is unresolved. Trimming pared 2 bases from V and 6 bases from J, leaving 8 bases between. Per the germline V gene, CDR1 is LNHDA and CDR2 is SQIVND (reference sequence). The CDR3 spans 13 residues. This CDR3 is CASSISTGQPQHF. The DNA for the CDR3 is TGTGCCAGTAGTATATCAACCGGTCAGCCCCAGCATTTT.

V is TRBV7-2 and J is TRBJ1-1; possibly TRBD1 for D (5 bases). The V gene's germline CDR1 is SGHTA and CDR2 FQGNSA. The CDR3 has 14 amino acids. Trimming left V 2 bases short and J 10 bases short, with 17 bases between. CDR3 bases: TGTGCCAGCAGCTTAATGACAGCGGGGTATGTAGCTTTCTTT. As protein: CASSLMTAGYVAFF.